A selection of T cell receptor beta chains follows, all from one sample in a study of molecular identifiers for immune sequencing clone quantification. TCRdb re-called the PCR reads with MiXCR, one entry per CDR3 protein. The table lists about 640,000 distinct CDR3 sequences, just under 20% of them singletons. The specimen was naive CD8+ T cells from blood, with Jurkat cell RNA spiked in. These receptors all come from a human donor in good health. Some libraries in this study had Jurkat cell RNA spiked in. CDR3s include the opening cysteine and the closing phenylalanine or tryptophan. A D gene is named only where the DNA matches it firmly. Size is omitted from some rows. Given values are once, few, many or a class for expanded clones.

d_gene	v_gene	abundance	len	j_gene	CDR3aa	CDR3nt
TRBD2	TRBV30	few	14	TRBJ2-1	CAWSGIAGGLEQFF	TGTGCCTGGAGTGGGATAGCGGGAGGGCTTGAGCAGTTCTTC
TRBD1	TRBV19	few	15	TRBJ1-6	CASSLTGQGSSPLHF	TGTGCCAGTAGTCTAACGGGACAGGGATCCTCACCCCTCCACTTT
.	TRBV27	many	15	TRBJ1-1	CASSLQQGRLTEAFF	TGTGCCAGCAGTTTACAGCAGGGCCGACTCACTGAAGCTTTCTTT
.	TRBV6-5	many	14	TRBJ1-1	CATKLRQMNTEAFF	TGTGCCACAAAACTCCGGCAAATGAACACTGAAGCTTTCTTT
.	TRBV7-9	many	14	TRBJ2-3	CASSLGVTRDTQYF	TGTGCCAGCAGCTTAGGGGTCACGAGAGATACGCAGTATTTT
TRBD1	TRBV6-5	many	17	TRBJ1-4	CASSTLQGRRSNEKLFF	TGTGCCAGCAGCACCCTACAGGGGAGACGGTCTAATGAAAAACTGTTTTTT
.	TRBV6-1	.	11	TRBJ1-5	CASREDRPQRF	TGTGCCAGCAGGGAGGATCGGCCCCAGCGTTTT
.	TRBV23-1	many	15	TRBJ1-5	CASSQEGFSNQPQHF	TGCGCCAGCAGTCAGGAAGGCTTTAGCAATCAGCCCCAGCATTTT
.	TRBV4-2	many	16	TRBJ2-1	CASSQEAAIPPDEQFF	TGTGCCAGCAGCCAAGAGGCGGCAATCCCCCCCGATGAGCAGTTCTTC
.	TRBV4-3	many	15	TRBJ1-1	CASSQTGHPNTEAFF	TGCGCCAGCAGCCAAACGGGCCATCCGAACACTGAAGCTTTCTTT
.	TRBV13	few	17	TRBJ2-1	CASSWNRPSPDYNEQFF	TGTGCCAGCAGCTGGAACAGGCCTTCACCAGATTACAATGAGCAGTTCTTC
TRBD1	TRBV7-2	many	19	TRBJ1-4	CASSEDRGPFQLANEKLFF	TGTGCCAGCAGCGAAGACAGGGGGCCTTTTCAACTAGCTAATGAAAAACTGTTTTTT
.	TRBV3-1	.	12	TRBJ2-1	CASSSVNNEQFF	TGTGCCAGCAGCTCGGTCAACAATGAGCAGTTCTTC
.	TRBV4-1	once	15	TRBJ2-7	CASSLKETGDYEQYF	TGCGCCAGCAGCCTTAAAGAGACAGGAGACTACGAGCAGTACTTC
.	TRBV19	many	15	TRBJ1-5	CASTIGAGGNQPQHF	TGTGCCAGTACGATAGGTGCAGGGGGCAATCAGCCCCAGCATTTT
.	TRBV9	.	14	TRBJ2-2	CASSNIRDTGELFF	TGTGCCAGCAGCAATATCAGGGACACCGGGGAGCTGTTTTTT
TRBD1	TRBV6-1	many	13	TRBJ1-1	CALSRQGNTEAFF	TGTGCCCTCTCGCGACAGGGGAACACTGAAGCTTTCTTT
.	TRBV28	many	17	TRBJ1-1	CASSLLLSLSANTEAFF	TGTGCCAGCAGTTTACTTCTTTCACTTTCGGCGAACACTGAAGCTTTCTTT
.	TRBV20-1	many	13	TRBJ2-7	CSANSGNSYEQYF	TGCAGTGCAAATAGCGGAAACTCCTACGAGCAGTACTTC
TRBD1	TRBV30	many	13	TRBJ2-7	CAWSWTGGPEQYF	TGTGCCTGGAGTTGGACAGGGGGTCCCGAGCAGTACTTC
.	TRBV30	few	13	TRBJ1-1	CARSPGLDTEAFF	TGTGCCCGGAGTCCGGGGCTTGACACTGAAGCTTTCTTT
.	TRBV7-9	few	15	TRBJ2-2	CASRQPGPGTGELFF	TGTGCCAGCAGGCAACCCGGGCCAGGGACCGGGGAGCTGTTTTTT